A single sample gave rise to the 19 T cell receptor beta chains below, sequenced in a study of T cell responses to AZD1222 COVID-19 vaccine. This table comes from immunoSEQ multiplex PCR, and its TCRdb copy is limited to in-frame clones, with some not included. The repertoire includes over 150,000 clones, roughly nine tenths of them detected once, and roughly 3.5% sits in the top ten. Material: peripheral blood, obtained 28 days after the second AZD1222 dose. The receptors stem from an adult who received the AZD1222 COVID-19 vaccine.

This sequence joins TRBV10-3 and TRBJ2-3; a possible D gene is TRBD2 (5 bases). Between the trimmed V and J ends, which lost 3 bases and 2 bases, there was a span of 9 bases. CDR3 length: 14 residues. Germline V gene sequence: CDR1 ENHRY, CDR2 SYGVKD. The CDR3 is CAISDLRDTDTQYF. In nucleotides, the CDR3 is TGTGCCATCAGTGATTTACGGGACACAGATACGCAGTATTTT.

The chain has TRBV7-9 and TRBJ2-6; no definite D call. Germline V gene sequence: CDR1 SEHNR, CDR2 FQNEAQ (reference sequence). The CDR3 extends over 14 amino acids. Between the trimmed V and J ends, which lost 5 bases and 4 bases, there was a span of 9 bases. The CDR3 sequence: CASSPNAGANVLTF. For the CDR3, the DNA is TGTGCCAGCAGCCCCAACGCAGGGGCCAACGTCCTGACTTTC. Looking up the rest from reference TRBV7-9 and TRBJ2-6 gives the full variable domain: DTGVSQNPRHKITKRGQNVTFRCDPISEHNRLYWYRQTLGQGPEFLTYFQNEAQLEKSRLLSDRFSAERPKGSFSTLEIQRTEQGDSAMYLCASSPNAGANVLTFGAGSRLTVL.

The chain joins TRBV5-4 to TRBJ1-6, with TRBD1 matching over 7 bases. Trimming cost V 0 bases and J 7 bases; bases outside gene matches: 7. The CDR3 sequence is 16 residues long. Germline assignment: CDR1 SGHNT and CDR2 YYREEE (reference sequence). The CDR3 DNA is TGTGCCAGCAGCTTGGGACAGGGTTATCCCAATTCACCCCTCCACTTT. Amino acids: CASSLGQGYPNSPLHF.

CDR3 sequence (DNA): TGTGCCAGCAGCCCAATGTCTAGGGGTATCGAAGCTTTCTTT. It translates to CASSPMSRGIEAFF. The rearrangement uses TRBV3-1 (or the pseudogene TRBV3-2) and TRBJ1-1; possible D gene TRBD1, 5 bases. V was clipped by 4 bases and J by 8 bases, with 17 bases between them. CDR3 length: 14 amino acids. Germline V lookup: CDR1 LGHDT, CDR2 YNNKEL (reference sequence).

The rearrangement uses TRBV7-9 and TRBJ2-2; no clear D gene. This CDR3 has 15 amino acids. Trimming took off 2 bases at V and 8 bases at J, with 15 bases between the two ends. The germline V gene encodes CDR1 SEHNR and CDR2 FQNEAQ (reference sequence). The CDR3 sequence: CASSLIGGSGGELFF. The CDR3 region has the DNA TGTGCCAGCAGCTTAATTGGTGGGTCAGGAGGGGAGCTGTTTTTT.

As for this clone: Other DNA sequences in the same sample also yield this CDR3. V gene TRBV3-1 (or the pseudogene TRBV3-2) combines with J gene TRBJ1-3; D is ambiguous. Trimming removed 1 base at V and 7 bases at J, with 8 bases between. This CDR3 is 13 amino acids long. Germline values: CDR1 LGHDT, CDR2 YNNKEL (reference sequence). The DNA for the CDR3 is TGTGCCAGCAGCCAAGTGGAAGGGAACACCATATATTTT. Residues: CASSQVEGNTIYF.

The chain carries TRBV11-2 and TRBJ2-3; 14 bases fit TRBD2. The CDR3 loop spans 17 amino acids. V gave up 5 bases and J gave up 9 bases; unmatched junction bases: 13. Looked up from germline, CDR1 is SGHAT and CDR2 is FQNNGV. CDR3 region: CASSPRRLAGGGATQYF. The CDR3 DNA reads TGTGCCAGCAGCCCTCGAAGACTAGCGGGAGGGGGGGCGACGCAGTATTTT.

The rearrangement uses TRBV4-1 and TRBJ2-7; TRBD2 is a possible D gene (5 bases). The CDR3 is 15 residues long. V lost 0 bases and J lost 2, with 11 bases in between. The germline CDR1 and CDR2 sequences are MGHRA and YSYEKL. Written as DNA, the CDR3 is TGCGCCAGCAGCCAAGATGGGGAGTCCCCCTACGAGCAGTACTTC. Protein sequence: CASSQDGESPYEQYF.

The CDR3 DNA sequence: TGTGCCAGCAGTTACTCGGGCAGGTCCCCCACCGGGGAGCTGTTTTTT. As protein: CASSYSGRSPTGELFF. The genes are TRBV6-2 or TRBV6-3 and TRBJ2-2; D remains ambiguous. Germline V gene data show CDR1 as MNHEY and CDR2 as SVGEGT. The ends were cut back, 0 bases at V and 4 bases at J, with 12 bases in the middle. The CDR3 is 16 residues long.

This rearrangement joins TRBV5-8 to TRBJ2-7; D is unresolved. The CDR3 length is 13 residues. Trimming stripped 4 bases from V and 3 bases from J, with 11 bases between. In germline, CDR1 is SGHTS, CDR2 YDEGEE. The CDR3 sequence is CASSDWQLYEQYF. The CDR3 bases are TGTGCCAGCAGCGACTGGCAACTCTACGAGCAGTACTTC.

The chain combines TRBV2 with TRBJ2-3; the match to TRBD1 covers 8 bases. CDR1 and CDR2 from the germline V gene are SNHLY and FYNNEI. J lost 11 bases, V lost 5 bases, and 6 bases had no gene match. This CDR3 has 12 amino acids. CDR3 sequence reads: CASSPDRGRQYF. CDR3 DNA sequence: TGTGCCAGCAGTCCAGACAGGGGCCGGCAGTATTTT.

The V call is TRBV11-2, the J call TRBJ2-5; 14 bases agree with TRBD2. Unmatched junction bases numbered 11, after V lost 4 bases and J lost 4 bases. Germline V gives CDR1 SGHAT, CDR2 FQNNGV. The CDR3 length is 18 residues. Here the CDR3 reads CASSSPFGLAGGAETQYF. The CDR3 bases are TGTGCCAGCAGCTCACCCTTCGGACTAGCGGGAGGAGCAGAGACCCAGTACTTC.

The CDR3, as DNA: TGTGCCACCATTCGACCGGGACAGGGTAAATCCGGGGAGCTGTTTTTT. Translated: CATIRPGQGKSGELFF. V is TRBV28 and J is TRBJ2-2, with 9 positions matching TRBD1. The trim removed 10 bases at V and 6 bases at J, leaving 15 bases unmatched. Germline CDR1 MDHEN, CDR2 SYDVKM. The CDR3 consists of 16 residues.

This clone is a singleton in its sample. The chain recombines TRBV12-5 with TRBJ2-5; D may be TRBD2 (6 bases). The V end was cut by 6 bases, the J end by 6 bases, with 14 bases between. Looked up from germline, CDR1 is LGHNT and CDR2 is FRNRAP. There are 13 residues in the CDR3. CDR3 sequence: CASGSGRGQTQYF. The CDR3 DNA reads TGTGCTAGTGGCAGCGGGCGCGGACAGACCCAGTACTTC.

The V call is TRBV18, the J call TRBJ2-7; TRBD1 is a possible D gene (6 bases). V was shortened by 5 bases and J by 5 bases, with 7 bases between the two germline ends. CDR1 and CDR2 (germline): KGHSH, LQKENI. The CDR3 totals 11 residues. CDR3 DNA: TGTGCCAGCTCAAACAGGGACGAGCAGTACTTC. Protein: CASSNRDEQYF.

This sequence joins TRBV18 and TRBJ2-1; perhaps TRBD1 as D (5 bases). The V end was cut by 4 bases, the J end by 3 bases, with 7 bases between. CDR3 length equals 13 residues. Germline V gene sequence: CDR1 KGHSH, CDR2 LQKENI. The CDR3 sequence is CASSRDSYNEQFF. The CDR3 DNA reads TGTGCCAGCTCACGAGACAGCTACAATGAGCAGTTCTTC.

V gene TRBV10-3 combines with J gene TRBJ2-2, with TRBD1 matching over 7 bases. Losses at the gene ends were 6 bases for V and 1 base for J; bases not matched to a gene: 5. The CDR3 length is 15 residues. CDR1 and CDR2 from the germline V gene are ENHRY and SYGVKD. CDR3 in DNA: TGTGCCATCAGCGGCCGGGACAGGAACACCGGGGAGCTGTTTTTT. As protein: CAISGRDRNTGELFF.

The chain carries TRBV11-3 and TRBJ1-3, with D uncertain. Trimming cost V 6 bases and J 0 bases, with 9 bases left between them. Looked up from germline, CDR1 is SGHNT and CDR2 is YENEEA. The CDR3 has 14 amino acids. The CDR3 here is CASRPLGSGNTIYF. The CDR3 DNA reads TGTGCCAGCAGGCCCTTGGGCTCTGGAAACACCATATATTTT.

V usage is TRBV11-2 and J usage is TRBJ1-5; D gene ambiguous. The V gene lost 3 bases and the J gene lost 5 bases, with 8 bases spanning the gap. There are 13 residues in the CDR3. Germline CDR1 and CDR2: SGHAT and FQNNGV. As DNA, the CDR3 is TGTGCCAGCAGCTTTAGTAGGGATCAGCCCCAGCATTTT. Encoded protein: CASSFSRDQPQHF.